Listed below are T cell receptor beta chains from one sample, sequenced in a study of T cell changes during pregnancy in multiple sclerosis. Here immunoSEQ multiplex PCR was the method, and the copy in TCRdb shows in-frame clones only, minus some. Of 65,000 to 90,000 clones detected, about 90% appear once; the ten largest clones hold 3.5%. The sample here was PBMCs, taken in the first trimester of pregnancy. The source of these receptors is a female donor in good health, serving as a control in a pregnancy study. Some clones in this sample may be carry-over from other donors' samples. CDR3s include the opening cysteine and the closing phenylalanine or tryptophan. D genes are given only for firm matches. The listing skips clone size in some rows; elsewhere it reads once, few, many or a size class.

J gene: TRBJ1-1
V gene: TRBV29-1
D gene: -
clone size: few
CDR3 protein: CSVDGTEAFF
CDR3 DNA: TGCAGCGTTGACGGCACTGAAGCTTTCTTT

J gene: TRBJ1-1
V gene: TRBV5-6
D gene: TRBD1
clone size: -
CDR3 protein: CASSLPGQMNTEAFF
CDR3 DNA: TGTGCCAGCAGCCTACCGGGACAGATGAACACTGAAGCTTTCTTT

J gene: TRBJ1-4
V gene: TRBV19
D gene: TRBD1
clone size: -
CDR3 protein: CASRTSGTGNEKLFF
CDR3 DNA: TGTGCCAGTAGGACTTCCGGGACAGGGAATGAAAAACTGTTTTTT

J gene: TRBJ2-1
V gene: TRBV28
D gene: TRBD2
clone size: -
CDR3 protein: CASSPRLAVNNEQFF
CDR3 DNA: TGTGCCAGCAGCCCAAGACTAGCGGTTAACAATGAGCAGTTCTTC

J gene: TRBJ2-1
V gene: TRBV4-1
D gene: -
clone size: -
CDR3 protein: CASSQAGAGYNEQFF
CDR3 DNA: TGCGCCAGCAGCCAAGCAGGGGCGGGCTACAATGAGCAGTTCTTC

J gene: TRBJ1-5
V gene: TRBV28
D gene: TRBD1
clone size: -
CDR3 protein: CASSRTGVRPQHF
CDR3 DNA: TGTGCCAGCAGCCGGACAGGGGTCCGGCCCCAGCATTTT

J gene: TRBJ2-3
V gene: TRBV7-2
D gene: TRBD2
clone size: once
CDR3 protein: CASSLGRGGTDTQYF
CDR3 DNA: TGTGCCAGCAGCTTAGGGCGGGGGGGCACAGATACGCAGTATTTT

J gene: TRBJ2-1
V gene: TRBV29-1
D gene: TRBD1
clone size: medium-sized
CDR3 protein: CSVGYGQGARDEQFF
CDR3 DNA: TGCAGCGTTGGGTACGGGCAGGGGGCTCGGGATGAGCAGTTCTTC

J gene: TRBJ2-7
V gene: TRBV6-1
D gene: TRBD2
clone size: -
CDR3 protein: CATTSSSGSWYEQYF
CDR3 DNA: TGTGCTACTACCTCCTCTAGCGGGAGCTGGTACGAGCAGTACTTC

J gene: TRBJ1-4
V gene: TRBV2
D gene: TRBD1
clone size: -
CDR3 protein: CASRRTGQSNEKLFF
CDR3 DNA: TGTGCCAGCAGGCGGACGGGACAGAGTAATGAAAAACTGTTTTTT

J gene: TRBJ2-5
V gene: TRBV7-6
D gene: -
clone size: -
CDR3 protein: CASSLRQGQETQYF
CDR3 DNA: TGTGCCAGCAGCTTAAGGCAGGGCCAAGAGACCCAGTACTTC

J gene: TRBJ1-1
V gene: TRBV20-1
D gene: -
clone size: -
CDR3 protein: CSARFGTEAFF
CDR3 DNA: TGCAGTGCTAGGTTCGGCACTGAAGCTTTCTTT

J gene: TRBJ2-7
V gene: TRBV7-8
D gene: -
clone size: -
CDR3 protein: CASSWATTGIYEQYF
CDR3 DNA: TGTGCCAGCAGCTGGGCAACTACAGGGATCTACGAGCAGTACTTC

J gene: TRBJ1-4
V gene: TRBV28
D gene: -
clone size: -
CDR3 protein: CASSSGPFNEKLFF
CDR3 DNA: TGTGCCAGCAGTTCAGGGCCCTTTAATGAAAAACTGTTTTTT

J gene: TRBJ2-3
V gene: TRBV28
D gene: TRBD1
clone size: -
CDR3 protein: CASSLFIETGVADTQYF
CDR3 DNA: TGTGCCAGCAGTTTATTTATCGAGACAGGGGTCGCAGATACGCAGTATTTT

J gene: TRBJ1-6
V gene: TRBV28
D gene: -
clone size: -
CDR3 protein: CASSYPPDSPLHF
CDR3 DNA: TGTGCCAGCAGTTACCCCCCGGATTCACCCCTCCACTTT

J gene: TRBJ2-7
V gene: TRBV6-5
D gene: -
clone size: -
CDR3 protein: CASSPRGGGAREQYF
CDR3 DNA: TGTGCCAGCAGCCCGCGGGGAGGGGGGGCCCGGGAGCAGTACTTC

J gene: TRBJ2-3
V gene: TRBV11-2
D gene: TRBD2
clone size: -
CDR3 protein: CASSLTSGSHTQYF
CDR3 DNA: TGTGCCAGCAGCCTGACTAGCGGCTCACATACGCAGTATTTT

J gene: TRBJ2-1
V gene: TRBV7-9
D gene: TRBD1
clone size: -
CDR3 protein: CASSLGAAGGLSDEQFF
CDR3 DNA: TGTGCCAGCAGCTTAGGAGCGGCAGGGGGCCTCTCGGATGAGCAGTTCTTC

J gene: TRBJ2-7
V gene: TRBV5-1
D gene: -
clone size: -
CDR3 protein: CASSVRVSNEQYF
CDR3 DNA: TGCGCCAGCAGCGTCAGGGTTTCTAACGAGCAGTACTTC

J gene: TRBJ2-3
V gene: TRBV7-2
D gene: TRBD2
clone size: -
CDR3 protein: CASSLRLSGGTDTQYF
CDR3 DNA: TGTGCCAGCAGCTTAAGACTCAGCGGGGGCACAGATACGCAGTATTTT

J gene: TRBJ1-6
V gene: TRBV28
D gene: -
clone size: -
CDR3 protein: CASSFRQYNSPLHF
CDR3 DNA: TGTGCCAGCAGTTTTAGACAGTATAATTCACCCCTCCACTTT

J gene: TRBJ1-5
V gene: TRBV28
D gene: TRBD1
clone size: once
CDR3 protein: CASSLEGAGRQPQHF
CDR3 DNA: TGTGCCAGCAGTTTAGAGGGGGCAGGGCGACAGCCCCAGCATTTT

J gene: TRBJ2-7
V gene: TRBV28
D gene: -
clone size: -
CDR3 protein: CASSYLEQYF
CDR3 DNA: TGTGCCAGCAGTTACTTAGAGCAGTACTTC

J gene: TRBJ1-1
V gene: TRBV13
D gene: -
clone size: -
CDR3 protein: CASSLIPGEPEAFF
CDR3 DNA: TGTGCCAGCAGCCTCATTCCGGGGGAACCTGAAGCTTTCTTT

J gene: TRBJ1-2
V gene: TRBV29-1
D gene: TRBD1
clone size: -
CDR3 protein: CSVRTGVDYGYTF
CDR3 DNA: TGCAGCGTTCGGACAGGGGTTGACTATGGCTACACCTTC

J gene: TRBJ2-3
V gene: TRBV19
D gene: TRBD1
clone size: -
CDR3 protein: CASSPDRDRTDTQYF
CDR3 DNA: TGTGCCAGTAGTCCTGACAGGGATCGGACAGATACGCAGTATTTT

J gene: TRBJ1-2
V gene: TRBV5-1
D gene: TRBD1
clone size: -
CDR3 protein: CASSFQQGDGYTF
CDR3 DNA: TGCGCCAGCAGCTTTCAGCAGGGGGACGGCTACACCTTC

J gene: TRBJ2-7
V gene: TRBV28
D gene: -
clone size: -
CDR3 protein: CASYGGALYEQYF
CDR3 DNA: TGTGCCAGTTACGGTGGGGCCCTCTACGAGCAGTACTTC

J gene: TRBJ2-7
V gene: TRBV9
D gene: -
clone size: -
CDR3 protein: CASSAQVDSYEQYF
CDR3 DNA: TGTGCCAGCAGCGCACAGGTTGACTCCTACGAGCAGTACTTC

J gene: TRBJ2-7
V gene: TRBV10-1
D gene: TRBD2
clone size: -
CDR3 protein: CASSKWATSGMDGYEQYF
CDR3 DNA: TGCGCCAGCAGCAAATGGGCGACTAGCGGGATGGATGGGTACGAGCAGTACTTC

J gene: TRBJ2-7
V gene: TRBV2
D gene: -
clone size: -
CDR3 protein: CASSGGPGYEQYF
CDR3 DNA: TGTGCCAGCAGTGGCGGGCCGGGGTACGAGCAGTACTTC

J gene: TRBJ2-5
V gene: TRBV5-6
D gene: -
clone size: -
CDR3 protein: CASSLGRVETQYF
CDR3 DNA: TGTGCCAGCAGCTTGGGCAGGGTTGAGACCCAGTACTTC

J gene: TRBJ2-2
V gene: TRBV28
D gene: -
clone size: -
CDR3 protein: CASSRQQNTGELFF
CDR3 DNA: TGTGCCAGCAGCAGACAGCAGAACACCGGGGAGCTGTTTTTT

J gene: TRBJ2-7
V gene: TRBV13
D gene: TRBD1
clone size: -
CDR3 protein: CASSFFRDRAYEQYF
CDR3 DNA: TGTGCCAGCAGCTTTTTCCGGGACAGGGCCTACGAGCAGTACTTC

J gene: TRBJ1-5
V gene: TRBV18
D gene: TRBD1
clone size: -
CDR3 protein: CASSPQGVLSNQPQHF
CDR3 DNA: TGTGCCAGCTCACCGCAGGGGGTTTTAAGCAATCAGCCCCAGCATTTT

J gene: TRBJ2-5
V gene: TRBV11-2
D gene: TRBD2
clone size: -
CDR3 protein: CASSLQGTSGYQETQYF
CDR3 DNA: TGTGCCAGCAGCCTCCAGGGGACTAGCGGGTACCAAGAGACCCAGTACTTC

J gene: TRBJ2-1
V gene: TRBV10-2
D gene: -
clone size: -
CDR3 protein: CASSPGLYNEQFF
CDR3 DNA: TGCGCCAGCAGCCCTGGACTATACAATGAGCAGTTCTTC

J gene: TRBJ2-1
V gene: TRBV14
D gene: TRBD1
clone size: once
CDR3 protein: CASSHITGGRNANEQFF
CDR3 DNA: TGTGCCAGCAGCCACATAACAGGGGGTAGGAATGCGAATGAGCAGTTCTTC

J gene: TRBJ1-2
V gene: TRBV30
D gene: -
clone size: -
CDR3 protein: CAWRETSGYTF
CDR3 DNA: TGTGCCTGGAGAGAGACAAGTGGCTACACCTTC

J gene: TRBJ1-1
V gene: TRBV6-5
D gene: -
clone size: -
CDR3 protein: CASSDKMNTEAFF
CDR3 DNA: TGTGCCAGCAGTGACAAAATGAACACTGAAGCTTTCTTT

J gene: TRBJ1-6
V gene: TRBV9
D gene: TRBD1
clone size: -
CDR3 protein: CASSASGGNNSPLHF
CDR3 DNA: TGTGCCAGCAGCGCCTCAGGGGGAAATAATTCACCCCTCCACTTT

J gene: TRBJ1-2
V gene: TRBV5-1
D gene: -
clone size: -
CDR3 protein: CASSLAGGQSVGYTF
CDR3 DNA: TGCGCCAGCAGCTTGGCCGGAGGACAGTCTGTCGGCTACACCTTC

J gene: TRBJ2-7
V gene: TRBV27
D gene: -
clone size: -
CDR3 protein: CASSLGRIYEQYF
CDR3 DNA: TGTGCCAGCAGTTTAGGCAGGATTTACGAGCAGTACTTC

J gene: TRBJ1-5
V gene: TRBV11-1
D gene: -
clone size: -
CDR3 protein: CASSPGRGSDQPQHF
CDR3 DNA: TGTGCCAGCAGCCCTGGGCGGGGCTCGGATCAGCCCCAGCATTTT

J gene: TRBJ2-2
V gene: TRBV10-3
D gene: -
clone size: -
CDR3 protein: CAIKEELNTGELFF
CDR3 DNA: TGTGCCATCAAAGAGGAACTGAACACCGGGGAGCTGTTTTTT

J gene: TRBJ2-7
V gene: TRBV4-1
D gene: TRBD1
clone size: -
CDR3 protein: CASSPTGAPYEQYF
CDR3 DNA: TGCGCCAGCAGCCCGACAGGGGCCCCCTACGAGCAGTACTTC

J gene: TRBJ2-7
V gene: TRBV7-2
D gene: TRBD2
clone size: once
CDR3 protein: CASSGLAGVSEQYF
CDR3 DNA: TGTGCCAGCAGCGGACTAGCGGGAGTATCCGAGCAGTACTTC

J gene: TRBJ1-2
V gene: TRBV28
D gene: -
clone size: -
CDR3 protein: CASSGRVGDWGYTF
CDR3 DNA: TGTGCCAGCAGTGGAAGGGTAGGGGATTGGGGCTACACCTTC

J gene: TRBJ1-4
V gene: TRBV4-3
D gene: -
clone size: -
CDR3 protein: CASSQLRQGGEKLFF
CDR3 DNA: TGCGCCAGCAGCCAACTTAGGCAGGGCGGTGAAAAACTGTTTTTT

J gene: TRBJ1-2
V gene: TRBV4-1
D gene: TRBD1
clone size: -
CDR3 protein: CASSQAIGDSNYGYTF
CDR3 DNA: TGCGCCAGCAGCCAAGCTATCGGGGACAGTAACTATGGCTACACCTTC

J gene: TRBJ1-5
V gene: TRBV19
D gene: TRBD1
clone size: -
CDR3 protein: CASSWGTGGQPQHF
CDR3 DNA: TGTGCCAGTAGTTGGGGGACAGGGGGCCAGCCCCAGCATTTT

J gene: TRBJ2-1
V gene: TRBV29-1
D gene: TRBD2
clone size: -
CDR3 protein: CSAIAGDGEQFF
CDR3 DNA: TGCAGCGCAATAGCGGGAGACGGTGAGCAGTTCTTC

J gene: TRBJ1-6
V gene: TRBV2
D gene: -
clone size: once
CDR3 protein: CASSEGAPIGPLHF
CDR3 DNA: TGTGCCAGCAGTGAGGGGGCCCCAATTGGGCCCCTCCACTTT

J gene: TRBJ2-2
V gene: TRBV7-2
D gene: -
clone size: -
CDR3 protein: CASSPGTSLTGELFF
CDR3 DNA: TGTGCCAGCAGCCCTGGGACATCGCTCACCGGGGAGCTGTTTTTT